Shown below are 32 T cell receptor beta chains from a single sample sequenced in a study of blood T cell repertoires in COVID-19. The method was immunoSEQ multiplex PCR; TCRdb's version includes in-frame clones alone and lacks a portion of them. The repertoire consists of about 100,000 clones, with roughly 84% occurring once and the leading ten covering around 4%. Input material: peripheral blood. The source of these receptors is a human donor in a cohort sampled during active COVID-19.

J is TRBJ1-4 and V is TRBV2; 8 nucleotides agree with TRBD1. Germline assignment: CDR1 SNHLY and CDR2 FYNNEI. The CDR3 is made up of 16 amino acids. The J segment lost 7 bases and the V segment lost 4 bases, leaving 11 bases of the junction unmatched. CDR3 sequence: CASSAYPQGAFEKLFF. CDR3 DNA sequence: TGTGCCAGCAGTGCATACCCTCAGGGGGCTTTTGAAAAACTGTTTTTT.

The chain has TRBV7-9 and TRBJ1-1; tentatively, D is TRBD1 (6 bases). The V gene lost 5 bases and the J gene lost 0 bases, with 7 bases spanning the gap. This CDR3 has 13 residues. CDR1 is SEHNR and CDR2 is FQNEAQ in the germline V gene (reference sequence). In nucleotides, the CDR3 is TGTGCCAGCAGCGGACAGTTGAACACTGAAGCTTTCTTT. Amino acids: CASSGQLNTEAFF.

The rearrangement links TRBV19 to TRBJ1-5; D perhaps matches TRBD1 (6 bases). This CDR3 region has 19 residues. Trimming cost V 6 bases and J 3 bases, with 27 bases left between them. CDR1 and CDR2 from the germline V gene are LNHDA and SQIVND (reference sequence). The DNA of the CDR3 is TGTGCCAGTAGCCATAGGACCAGGGGCGGATCCCCCGCCAATCAGCCCCAGCATTTT. As protein: CASSHRTRGGSPANQPQHF. The full variable domain, completed using reference TRBV19 and TRBJ1-5, is DGGITQSPKYLFRKEGQNVTLSCEQNLNHDAMYWYRQDPGQGLRLIYYSQIVNDFQKGDIAEGYSVSREKKESFPLTVTSAQKNPTAFYLCASSHRTRGGSPANQPQHFGDGTRLSIL.

This clone was found once. The chain carries TRBV7-2 and TRBJ2-4; 9 nucleotides agree with TRBD1. V shed 5 bases and J 0 bases; nucleotides not matched to a gene: 5. The CDR3 runs 16 residues. Germline CDR1 is SGHTA and CDR2 is FQGNSA. Here the CDR3 DNA reads TGTGCCAGCAGCCCGGACAGGGGATTAGCCAAAAACATTCAGTACTTC. Translation: CASSPDRGLAKNIQYF.

The chain joins TRBV7-2 to TRBJ1-2; the match to TRBD1 covers 8 bases. V was clipped by 4 bases and J by 4 bases; unmatched bases: 5. The germline CDR1 and CDR2 sequences are SGHTA and FQGNSA. The CDR3 runs to 14 residues. This CDR3 is CASSYGQGLYGYTF. CDR3 bases: TGTGCCAGCAGCTATGGACAGGGACTCTATGGCTACACCTTC.

The CDR3 sequence is CASSFRLSGEARAYEQYF. The CDR3 nucleotides read TGTGCCAGCAGCTTTCGACTTAGCGGGGAAGCCCGTGCCTACGAGCAGTACTTC. J is TRBJ2-7 and V is TRBV5-6; 8 bases map to TRBD2. V shed 2 bases and J 2 bases; nucleotides not matched to a gene: 15. Germline V lookup: CDR1 SGHDT, CDR2 YYEEEE. The CDR3 totals 18 residues. The whole variable domain, remainder taken from reference TRBV5-6 and TRBJ2-7, is DAGVTQSPTHLIKTRGQQVTLRCSPKSGHDTVSWYQQALGQGPQFIFQYYEEEERQRGNFPDRFSGHQFPNYSSELNVNALLLGDSALYLCASSFRLSGEARAYEQYFGPGTRLTVT.

The rearrangement links TRBV2 to TRBJ2-3, with TRBD2 matching 9 bases. Per the germline V gene, CDR1 is SNHLY and CDR2 is FYNNEI. The CDR3 spans 17 residues. V shed 8 bases and J 0 bases; nucleotides not matched to a gene: 12. In DNA, the CDR3 is TGTGCCAGCGGGGGGCTAGCGGGGTACTCTAGCACAGATACGCAGTATTTT. Its protein product is CASGGLAGYSSTDTQYF. The full variable domain, its missing parts supplied by reference TRBV2 and TRBJ2-3, is EPEVTQTPSHQVTQMGQEVILRCVPISNHLYFYWYRQILGQKVEFLVSFYNNEISEKSEIFDDQFSVERPDGSNFTLKIRSTKLEDSAMYFCASGGLAGYSSTDTQYFGPGTRLTVL.

Only one count was recorded for this clone. The V call is TRBV15, the J call TRBJ2-5; 10 positions match TRBD1. The CDR3 sequence is 15 residues long. Trimming cost V 2 bases and J 5 bases; bases outside gene matches: 5. From germline, CDR1 is LNHNV and CDR2 YYDKDF (reference sequence). The CDR3 is CATSRQTGGVETQYF. The CDR3 DNA follows: TGTGCCACCAGCAGACAGACAGGGGGCGTTGAGACCCAGTACTTC.

The rearrangement links TRBV28 to TRBJ1-4; no firm D call. This CDR3 contains 13 residues. Looked up from germline, CDR1 is MDHEN and CDR2 is SYDVKM. V dropped 6 bases and J dropped 4 bases, with 9 bases sitting between them. The CDR3 coding sequence is TGTGCCAGCAGCGAGAGTTTTAATGAAAAACTGTTTTTT. It is translated as CASSESFNEKLFF.

J is TRBJ2-6 and V is TRBV21-1; no check of the table's D call, TRBD1, against the DNA was made. TRBV21-1 is marked as a pseudogene. CDR3 length: 20 residues. For the CDR3, the DNA is TGTGCCAGCAGCAAAGGTAGGGACAGGGGCCGCAACTCTGGGGCCAACGTCCTGACTTTC. Translating gives CASSKGRDRGRNSGANVLTF.

This chain joins TRBV7-6 and TRBJ2-1, with TRBD1 matching 10 bases. Germline V CDR1 and CDR2: SGHVS, FNYEAQ. CDR3 length: 19 residues. The J segment lost 0 bases and the V segment lost 6 bases, leaving 14 bases of the junction unmatched. CDR3 amino acids: CASSSLGQGFYSSYNEQFF. CDR3 coding DNA: TGTGCCAGCAGTTCGTTGGGACAGGGGTTTTATAGCTCCTACAATGAGCAGTTCTTC.

This chain uses TRBV2 with TRBJ2-4; 7 bases match TRBD1. Germline lookup yields CDR1 SNHLY and CDR2 FYNNEI. The CDR3 extends over 11 amino acids. The junction had 9 bases not matched to a gene; V was cut back by 7 bases and J by 15 bases. In nucleotides, the CDR3 is TGTGCCAGCACCCTGACAGGGCCTTTGTACTTC. The encoded protein is CASTLTGPLYF.

The V gene is TRBV18, the J gene TRBJ2-2; no clear D gene. The CDR3 runs to 13 residues. Germline CDR1 is KGHSH and CDR2 is LQKENI. Trimming took 3 bases from V and 7 from J, leaving 9 bases between them. In DNA form, the CDR3 reads TGTGCCAGCTCACCGACACACGGCGGGGAGCTGTTTTTT. Protein product: CASSPTHGGELFF.

This chain connects TRBV2 to TRBJ2-1; perhaps TRBD1 as D (6 bases). The CDR3 covers 13 residues. CDR1 and CDR2 (germline): SNHLY, FYNNEI. Trimming took off 7 bases at V and 9 bases at J, with 16 bases between the two ends. The CDR3: CASNIQGSGEQFF. Written as DNA, the CDR3 is TGTGCCAGCAATATACAGGGATCGGGTGAGCAGTTCTTC. The variable domain in full, with the rest retrieved from reference TRBV2 and TRBJ2-1, is EPEVTQTPSHQVTQMGQEVILRCVPISNHLYFYWYRQILGQKVEFLVSFYNNEISEKSEIFDDQFSVERPDGSNFTLKIRSTKLEDSAMYFCASNIQGSGEQFFGPGTRLTVL.

The genes are TRBV7-3 and TRBJ2-1; D may be TRBD2 (6 bases). CDR1 is SGHTA and CDR2 is FQGTGA in the germline V gene. V dropped 4 bases and J dropped 6 bases, with 19 bases sitting between them. The CDR3 length is 16 residues. The CDR3 DNA reads TGTGCCAGCAGCTACCGTGGGGGGACCGCGGGCAATGAGCAGTTCTTC. Amino acids: CASSYRGGTAGNEQFF.

The V call is TRBV9, the J call TRBJ2-2; D call uncertain. Germline V gene sequence: CDR1 SGDLS, CDR2 YYNGEE. The CDR3 totals 14 residues. The germline V and J ends were trimmed by 4 bases and 1 base, with 8 bases remaining between them. Here the CDR3 DNA reads TGTGCCAGCAGCCTCACTCAGAACACCGGGGAGCTGTTTTTT. It specifies CASSLTQNTGELFF. The full variable domain, rest sourced from reference TRBV9 and TRBJ2-2, is DSGVTQTPKHLITATGQRVTLRCSPRSGDLSVYWYQQSLDQGLQFLIQYYNGEERAKGNILERFSAQQFPDLHSELNLSSLELGDSALYFCASSLTQNTGELFFGEGSRLTVL.

Many counts were recorded for this clone. CDR3 in DNA: TGTGCCAGCAGCCAGGGGACAGGGGACAATCAGCCCCAGCATTTT. Translated, it gives CASSQGTGDNQPQHF. The V gene is TRBV7-8, the J gene TRBJ1-5, with 10 bases lining up with TRBD1. CDR1 is SGHVS and CDR2 is FQNEAQ in the germline V gene. There are 15 residues in the CDR3. With V trimmed by 5 bases and J by 3 bases, 4 bases remained unmatched.

The J gene is TRBJ1-1, the V gene TRBV7-9; 7 nucleotides agree with TRBD1. Germline V gene data show CDR1 as SEHNR and CDR2 as FQNEAQ (reference sequence). V trimming: 5 bases; J trimming: 5 bases; junction bases outside the gene matches: 8. The CDR3 spans 14 residues. CDR3 bases: TGTGCCAGCAGCGCATCAGGGGGGTTGACTGAAGCTTTCTTT. Translated: CASSASGGLTEAFF. Based on the CDR3 plus reference TRBV7-9 and TRBJ1-1, the full variable domain is DTGVSQNPRHKITKRGQNVTFRCDPISEHNRLYWYRQTLGQGPEFLTYFQNEAQLEKSRLLSDRFSAERPKGSFSTLEIQRTEQGDSAMYLCASSASGGLTEAFFGQGTRLTVV.

The chain links TRBV11-3 to TRBJ2-3; 7 positions match TRBD1. This CDR3 has 15 residues. From germline, CDR1 is SGHNT and CDR2 YENEEA. The junction had 6 bases not matched to a gene; V was cut back by 6 bases and J by 0 bases. CDR3 region: CASRRGTDSTDTQYF. In nucleotides, the CDR3 is TGTGCCAGCAGACGAGGGACAGACAGCACAGATACGCAGTATTTT.

The V gene is TRBV6-2 or TRBV6-3, the J gene TRBJ1-1; 9 nucleotides agree with TRBD1. Looked up from germline, CDR1 is MNHEY and CDR2 is SVGEGT. J lost 2 bases, V lost 5 bases, and 9 bases had no gene match. The CDR3 is 16 amino acids. The CDR3 is CASSRPWTGANTEAFF. As DNA, the CDR3 is TGTGCCAGCAGTCGACCCTGGACAGGGGCTAACACTGAAGCTTTCTTT.

V gene TRBV7-3 combines with J gene TRBJ1-1; D may be TRBD1 (5 bases). Trimming took 5 bases from V and 4 from J, leaving 11 bases between them. This CDR3 contains 13 residues. CDR1 and CDR2 (germline): SGHTA, FQGTGA. The CDR3 DNA reads as TGTGCCAGCAGCACAGGACGGCGCACTGAAGCTTTCTTT. It encodes CASSTGRRTEAFF.

The V and J genes are TRBV11-3 and TRBJ1-6; D call uncertain. In germline, CDR1 is SGHNT, CDR2 YENEEA. The CDR3 covers 12 residues. V lost 5 bases and J 8 bases, leaving 7 bases between the germline ends. The CDR3: CASSLPDSPLHF. Here the CDR3 DNA reads TGTGCCAGCAGCCTACCTGATTCACCCCTCCACTTT.

The rearrangement joins TRBV3-1 (or the pseudogene TRBV3-2) to TRBJ2-7; 9 nucleotides match TRBD1. The CDR3 has 16 amino acids. J gave up 2 bases and V 1 base, and 6 bases lay outside the gene matches. Looked up from germline, CDR1 is LGHDT and CDR2 is YNNKEL (reference sequence). Here the CDR3 DNA reads TGTGCCAGCAGCCAAGTCCCGGGACAGGGAACCTACGAGCAGTACTTC. Amino acids: CASSQVPGQGTYEQYF.

CDR3 DNA: TGTGCCAGCAGCTTGGGGGGGGGCACCAATCAGCCCCAGCATTTT. It codes for CASSLGGGTNQPQHF. The genes are TRBV5-4 and TRBJ1-5; TRBD1 is a possible D gene (6 bases). Trimming removed 0 bases at V and 3 bases at J, with 10 bases between. Germline CDR1 and CDR2: SGHNT and YYREEE (reference sequence). The CDR3 consists of 15 residues.

The V gene is TRBV25-1, the J gene TRBJ2-5; TRBD2 matches at 8 bases. The CDR3 covers 14 residues. Looked up from germline, CDR1 is MGHDK and CDR2 is SYGVNS. J lost 0 bases, V lost 6 bases, and 3 bases had no gene match. CDR3 bases: TGTGCCAGCAGGAAAGCGGGGGACCAAGAGACCCAGTACTTC. This encodes CASRKAGDQETQYF.

The chain couples TRBV7-9 to TRBJ2-7; 9 positions agree with TRBD2. Germline-derived CDR1 and CDR2 are SEHNR and FQNEAQ (reference sequence). The CDR3 runs to 15 residues. The V and J ends lost 5 bases and 0 bases, in that order; junction bases with no gene match: 5. CDR3: CASSATSGHSYEQYF. CDR3 bases: TGTGCCAGCAGCGCGACTAGCGGACACTCCTACGAGCAGTACTTC.

A remark on this clone: The sample has other DNA sequences that encode this CDR3 too. The chain is built from TRBV2 and TRBJ2-7; 10 bases fit TRBD1. After removal of 6 bases from V and 7 bases from J, the junction contained 3 bases not matched to a gene. Germline values: CDR1 SNHLY, CDR2 FYNNEI. This CDR3 has 12 residues. The CDR3 is CASSDRGREQYF. In DNA form, the CDR3 reads TGTGCCAGCAGCGACAGGGGGCGAGAGCAGTACTTC.

The chain links TRBV10-3 to TRBJ2-1; D perhaps matches TRBD1 (7 bases). The germline V and J ends were trimmed by 6 bases and 10 bases, with 19 bases remaining between them. Germline values: CDR1 ENHRY, CDR2 SYGVKD. The CDR3 length is 14 residues. The CDR3 here is CAIRRDSTQREQFF. CDR3 DNA: TGTGCCATCAGGCGGGACAGCACTCAAAGAGAGCAGTTCTTC.

This rearrangement joins TRBV5-1 to TRBJ2-2; D is possibly TRBD1 (6 bases). Germline V gene sequence: CDR1 SGHRS, CDR2 YFSETQ. The V end lost 1 base, the J end lost 0 bases, and 10 bases lay between the germline ends. The CDR3 loop spans 16 amino acids. CDR3 DNA: TGCGCCAGCAGCTTGCACAGGGCCGCGAACACCGGGGAGCTGTTTTTT. Encoded protein: CASSLHRAANTGELFF.

The rearrangement links TRBV5-1 to TRBJ2-7; 7 positions agree with TRBD2. CDR3 length equals 16 residues. CDR1 SGHRS and CDR2 YFSETQ come from the germline V gene. The ends lost 1 base at V and 3 bases at J; junction bases unmatched: 10. CDR3 amino acids: CASSLPAGTTRYEQYF. In DNA form, the CDR3 reads TGCGCCAGCAGCTTGCCCGCCGGGACTACTCGCTACGAGCAGTACTTC.

The rearrangement uses TRBV6-2 or TRBV6-3 and TRBJ1-1, with D possibly matching TRBD1 (6 bases). Germline loops: CDR1 MNHEY, CDR2 SVGEGT. The CDR3 totals 13 residues. Between the trimmed V and J ends, which lost 4 bases and 4 bases, there was a span of 10 bases. CDR3 in amino acids: CASSSQGFTEAFF. The CDR3 DNA follows: TGTGCCAGCAGTTCGCAGGGGTTCACTGAAGCTTTCTTT.

This chain joins TRBV5-1 and TRBJ1-2, with 8 positions matching TRBD1. CDR1 is SGHRS, CDR2 YFSETQ, per germline. The trim removed 5 bases at V and 0 bases at J, leaving 6 bases unmatched. The CDR3 runs 15 residues. This CDR3 is CASRSGTGTNYGYTF. Here the CDR3 DNA reads TGCGCCAGCAGATCCGGGACAGGCACTAACTATGGCTACACCTTC.